These T cell receptor beta chains were read from a single sample in a study of T cell responses to AZD1222 COVID-19 vaccine. Repertoires were generated with immunoSEQ multiplex PCR, while TCRdb's copy carries only in-frame clones and drops some. This sample has fewer than 150,000 clones, with 89% found just once. The specimen comprised peripheral blood, sampled on day 0 of AZD1222 vaccination. Every receptor here comes from an adult in good health. The CDR3 runs from the conserved cysteine through the conserved F or W. D genes are given only for firm matches. Clone size is given for some rows only: seen once, a few or many times, or a class if the clone is expanded.

v_call,j_call,d_call,clone_size,cdr3_aa,cdr3_nt
TRBV5-1,TRBJ2-7,.,.,CASSLTTDTYEQYF,TGCGCCAGCAGCTTGACTACGGATACCTACGAGCAGTACTTC
TRBV6-5,TRBJ1-5,.,.,CASSPQGNSNQPQHF,TGTGCCAGCAGCCCCCAAGGGAATAGCAATCAGCCCCAGCATTTT
TRBV27,TRBJ2-7,.,few,CASRRVGLYEQYF,TGTGCCAGCAGGAGGGTAGGGCTCTACGAGCAGTACTTC
TRBV5-1,TRBJ2-1,.,once,CASSLGREHPYNEQFF,TGCGCCAGCAGTCTGGGACGGGAGCACCCCTACAATGAGCAGTTCTTC
TRBV6-5,TRBJ1-2,.,.,CASNRGTSNYGYTF,TGTGCCAGCAATCGCGGGACCTCTAACTATGGCTACACCTTC
TRBV27,TRBJ1-1,.,.,CASSLGWRGNTEAFF,TGTGCCAGCAGTTTAGGGTGGAGGGGAAACACTGAAGCTTTCTTT
TRBV6-5,TRBJ2-2,.,.,CASRGYRETGELFF,TGTGCCAGCAGGGGTTACAGGGAAACCGGGGAGCTGTTTTTT
TRBV13,TRBJ1-6,.,.,CASSLGGTLSLHF,TGTGCCAGCAGCTTAGGTGGGACCCTTTCCCTCCACTTT
TRBV6-4,TRBJ2-1,.,.,CASSVGSLNEQFF,TGTGCCAGCAGTGTCGGGAGTCTCAATGAGCAGTTCTTC
TRBV19,TRBJ1-2,.,.,CASSISVTNYGYTF,TGTGCCAGTAGTATAAGCGTGACTAACTATGGCTACACCTTC
TRBV18,TRBJ1-2,.,.,CASSLGGSPANYGYTF,TGTGCCAGCTCATTGGGCGGGAGCCCTGCTAACTATGGCTACACCTTC
TRBV27,TRBJ2-1,.,.,CASSLSGTESSYNEQFF,TGTGCCAGCAGTCTATCCGGGACCGAGAGCTCCTACAATGAGCAGTTCTTC
TRBV2,TRBJ2-5,.,once,CASSAGAKGQETQYF,TGTGCCAGCAGTGCGGGGGCGAAAGGCCAAGAGACCCAGTACTTC
TRBV5-8,TRBJ1-2,.,.,CASSLGQGTYGYTF,TGTGCCAGCAGCTTGGGGCAGGGGACCTATGGCTACACCTTC
TRBV7-3,TRBJ2-3,.,.,CASSLSGRTDTQYF,TGTGCCAGCAGCTTATCCGGTCGCACAGATACGCAGTATTTT
TRBV19,TRBJ2-3,TRBD2,.,CASSLVAGLRDTQYF,TGTGCCAGTAGTTTGGTAGCGGGGCTGCGAGATACGCAGTATTTT
TRBV4-1,TRBJ1-4,TRBD1,.,CASSQGETGTNEKLFF,TGCGCCAGCAGCCAGGGAGAGACAGGGACTAATGAAAAACTGTTTTTT
TRBV27,TRBJ2-1,TRBD2,once,CASRISGRGSYNEQFF,TGTGCCAGCAGGATTAGCGGGAGGGGGTCCTACAATGAGCAGTTCTTC